The present TCR beta chain was sequenced within a study of T cell clones after liver transplantation. About the research overall: Until 12-24 months post-transplant, subjects got standard immunosuppression and no induction. At least one year of complete immunosuppression withdrawal without enzymes over twice normal defined tolerance.

Turning to this clone: The antigen remains unidentified.

Profiling relied on immunoSEQ multiplex PCR, and the TCRdb table lists in-frame clones only, not all of them. The repertoire consists of 70,000 or so clones, with about 88% occurring once and the leading ten covering approximately 2.6%. General study points: Migration into the graft, not deletion, may explain lost graft donor-reactive T cells.

The ends were cut back, 1 base at V and 5 bases at J, with 8 bases in the middle. Germline CDR1 and CDR2: SGHTA and FQGTGA. CDR3 length equals 13 residues. The sequencing here drew on CD4+ T cells from blood, taken before liver transplant. The chain has TRBV7-3 and TRBJ2-5; D remains ambiguous. This clonotype was sampled from a human donor who received a liver transplant. The CDR3 region has the DNA TGTGCCAGCAGCTTAAAGGGCCAGGAGACCCAGTACTTC. This sequence encodes CASSLKGQETQYF.